This T cell receptor beta chain was captured in a study of blood T cell repertoires in COVID-19. Study information: The study drew acute and convalescent COVID-19 samples from the United States, Italy and Spain. Nucleic acid was either cDNA or gDNA, and it came from T cells, B-cell-depleted T cells, or PBMCs.

Data came from immunoSEQ multiplex PCR; TCRdb stores just in-frame clones and leaves some out. The sample carries approximately 220,000 clones, 86% recorded once. CDR3 size: 14 residues. Germline V gene sequence: CDR1 LGHNT, CDR2 FRNRAP. V shed 1 base and J shed 1 base, with 8 bases lying between them. The sequence came from a man in his fifties with acute or convalescent COVID-19. The V gene is TRBV12-5, the J gene TRBJ2-7; no clear D. The sample taken for sequencing was peripheral blood. The CDR3 DNA reads as TGTGCTAGTGGTTTGGATTCCCCGTCCTACGAGCAGTACTTC. Its protein is CASGLDSPSYEQYF. Variable domain in full (rest from reference TRBV12-5 and TRBJ2-7): DARVTQTPRHKVTEMGQEVTMRCQPILGHNTVFWYRQTMMQGLELLAYFRNRAPLDDSGMPKDRFSAEMPDATLATLKIQPSEPRDSAVYFCASGLDSPSYEQYFGPGTRLTVT.